Listed below are T cell receptor beta chains from one sample, sequenced in a study of blood T cells in healthy people across ages. TCRdb redid the calling of the 5' RACE reads with MiXCR, one entry per CDR3 protein. The sample includes hundreds of thousands of distinct CDR3 sequences, over 40% of them seen just once. Sequenced: blood. All receptors derive from a man older than 75 in good health. CDR3s include the opening cysteine and the closing phenylalanine or tryptophan. The D gene is left open where the match is weak. Clone size appears in some rows only: once, few, many, or a class for an expanded clone.

abundance,j_gene,v_gene,d_gene,CDR3nt,CDR3aa
-,TRBJ2-5,TRBV12-3/TRBV12-4,-,TGTGCCAGCAGTTCCCCACAGGTGGTAGAGACCCAGTACTTC,CASSSPQVVETQYF
few,TRBJ2-5,TRBV3-1,-,TGTGCCAGCAGGATGTCCTACAGGGAGAGTTCGGGGAAGACCCAGTACTTC,CASRMSYRESSGKTQYF
few,TRBJ2-7,TRBV6-2/TRBV6-3,TRBD2,TGTGCCAGCTTCGGGGGGTACGAGCAGTACTTC,CASFGGYEQYF
few,TRBJ2-6,TRBV5-1,-,TGCGCCAGCAGCTTGATGGAACCGGGGGCCAACGTCCTGACTTTC,CASSLMEPGANVLTF
-,TRBJ2-7,TRBV6-1,TRBD1,TGTGCCACGGGGAAGGGACAGCCGCCCTCCTACGAGCAGTACTTC,CATGKGQPPSYEQYF
-,TRBJ2-2,TRBV6-1,TRBD1,TGTGCCAGCGGAGGGACAGGGGTCCCCGGGGAGCTGTTTTTT,CASGGTGVPGELFF
once,TRBJ1-6,TRBV5-1,TRBD1,TGCGCCAGCAGCTTGGGCTGGACAGGGGATAATTCACCCCTCCACTTT,CASSLGWTGDNSPLHF
once,TRBJ1-1,TRBV12-3/TRBV12-4,-,TGTGCCAGCACCGCCGACAGGTTCACTGAAGCTTTCTTT,CASTADRFTEAFF
-,TRBJ1-1,TRBV20-1,TRBD1,TGCAGTGCCTTGGACAGGGGGCGCGAAGCTTTCTTT,CSALDRGREAFF
-,TRBJ2-7,TRBV6-2/TRBV6-3,-,TGTGCCAGCAGTTACCCAGGACTGGGCCACTACGAGCAGTACTTC,CASSYPGLGHYEQYF
few,TRBJ2-7,TRBV7-2,-,TGTGCCAGCAGCTCCCTGGGGGGTAGGGGTTACGAGCAGTACTTC,CASSSLGGRGYEQYF
-,TRBJ2-6,TRBV18,-,TGTGCCAGCTCTCCGGACGGAACCTCTGGGGCCAACGTCCTGACTTTC,CASSPDGTSGANVLTF
-,TRBJ2-7,TRBV12-3/TRBV12-4,TRBD2,TGTGCCAGCAGTTTGCATTCAGCGGGAAACAATGAGCAGTACTTC,CASSLHSAGNNEQYF
-,TRBJ2-7,TRBV7-2,-,TGTGCCAGCAGCCCCGAGCGAAAGTACGAGCAGTACTTC,CASSPERKYEQYF
many,TRBJ2-5,TRBV27,-,TGTGCCAGCAGTTTTGGGGACCAAGAGACCCAGTACTTC,CASSFGDQETQYF
few,TRBJ2-3,TRBV20-1,-,TGCAGTGCTAGCCGACTATCCACAGATACGCAGTATTTT,CSASRLSTDTQYF